This T cell receptor beta chain was profiled in a study of technical replicates of blood from a handful of donors (dated by TCRdb to about 2017). CDR1 is given as ENHRY and CDR2 as SYGVKD, both from the germline V gene. Trimming takes 7 bases from V and 3 bases from J, and the germline ends sit 21 bases apart. Taken from cysteine to phenylalanine, the CDR3 has 16 residues. The read is trimmed to its CDR3 DNA, 48 bases read in frame from base 1. The library was made by the immunoSEQ multiplex PCR assay. TCRdb stores this immuneACCESS table with in-frame sequences only. Part of the clones is absent; in the studies checked, under half of the shortfall reflects unresolved V genes, and no reason is known for the rest. Counted in this sample were roughly 72,000 clones; 96% of them appeared once. The top ten clones comprise 0.34% of the sample. This clone was seen a single time. Its binding antigen is unknown. The record has no base qualities; no much larger clone is one base away.

The origin of this receptor is a human donor in good health. The sample taken for sequencing was T cells isolated from PBMCs. Rearrangement joined TRBV10-3 to TRBJ1-1, with an unclear D gene assignment. CDR3 loop: CAITITLTRQYTEAFF. The DNA reads TGTGCCATCACTATCACATTGACAAGGCAATACACTGAAGCTTTCTTT.